The clone carrying this T cell receptor (beta chain) was counted between two and nine times. Its specificity is unknown. These data are taken from a study of cytomegalovirus exposure and HLA in healthy donors. The wider study: There were roughly 80 million unique TCRs (from HLA-typed donors) in an early data release. Whole-study findings and limits: It was only CMV serostatus that was available as immune exposure information. Follow-up analysis later connected one missense variant in DCLRE1C with trimming of TCR beta V- and J-genes.

Trimming stripped 2 bases from V and 6 bases from J, with 13 bases between. Germline V CDR1 and CDR2: SGHVS, FQNEAQ. The CDR3 extends over 14 amino acids. There were likely unrecorded immune exposures, though donors were nominally healthy when sampled. The PCR contained 60 Vbeta and 13 Jbeta primers. Assay: immunoSEQ multiplex PCR; the TCRdb copy retains only in-frame clones and omits some. The data show 150,000 to 200,000 clones, roughly 9.5% seen once. The sequence came from a woman aged 25 to 39 in good health and CMV-seropositive. Sequenced input: PBMCs. J is TRBJ1-1 and V is TRBV7-8; D uncertain. This chain's CDR3 is CASSLNGDRAEAFF. CDR3 nucleotides: TGTGCCAGCAGCTTAAACGGGGATCGCGCTGAAGCTTTCTTT.